This TCR beta chain was sequenced during a study of blood T cell repertoires in COVID-19. The data were produced by immunoSEQ multiplex PCR, yet TCRdb's version contains in-frame clones alone and is incomplete. In the table there are about 67,000 clones, approximately 87% of which are singletons. The TCR originated in a man aged 45-65 years with active COVID-19. The sequenced material came from peripheral blood.

The CDR3 loop reads CASSEEGLADNEQFF. CDR3 nucleotides: TGTGCCAGCAGTGAAGAGGGACTAGCTGACAATGAGCAGTTCTTC. This chain links TRBV6-1 with TRBJ2-1; 9 bases line up with TRBD2. CDR3 length: 15 residues. Germline V lookup: CDR1 MNHNS, CDR2 SASEGT. V was pared by 1 base and J by 5 bases, with 3 bases of the junction left unmatched.